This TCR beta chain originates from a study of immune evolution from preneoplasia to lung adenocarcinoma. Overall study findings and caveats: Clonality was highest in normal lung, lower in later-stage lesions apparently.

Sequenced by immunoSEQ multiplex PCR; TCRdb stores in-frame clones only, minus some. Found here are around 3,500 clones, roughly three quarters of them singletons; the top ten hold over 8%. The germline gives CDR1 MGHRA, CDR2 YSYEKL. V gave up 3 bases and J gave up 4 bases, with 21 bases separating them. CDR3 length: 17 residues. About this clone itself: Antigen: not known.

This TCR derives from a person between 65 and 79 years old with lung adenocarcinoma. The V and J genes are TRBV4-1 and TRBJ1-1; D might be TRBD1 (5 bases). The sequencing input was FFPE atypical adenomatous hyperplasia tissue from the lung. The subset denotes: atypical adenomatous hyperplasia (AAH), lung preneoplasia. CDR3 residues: CASSHGRGSVIGTEAFF. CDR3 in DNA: TGCGCCAGCAGCCACGGGAGGGGATCGGTCATAGGCACTGAAGCTTTCTTT.